The 2 T cell receptor beta chains reported below all come from one sample, sequenced in a study of CD8 T cells in ankylosing spondylitis. A single record per CDR3 protein comes from TCRdb applying MiXCR to the 5' RACE reads. There are about 510,000 distinct CDR3 sequences in the sample; approximately 5.3% occur only once, and under 4.5% lies in the top ten. Study results and limitations: Blood of patients with ankylosing spondylitis appeared to be characterized by a TCR beta motif of about 8 highly homologous variants.

Antigens for these TCRs are unknown. The specimen was blood, either unsorted or a sorted T cell fraction (not recorded which). Receptors originate from a male donor with ankylosing spondylitis.

This clonotype was seen repeatedly, ten times or more. J is TRBJ2-5 and V is TRBV29-1, with D unclear. Trimming took off 4 bases at V and 4 bases at J, with 7 bases between the two ends. Germline V gives CDR1 SQVTM, CDR2 ANQGSEA. This CDR3 contains 11 residues. CDR3 in amino acids: CSVVMGETQYF. The CDR3 DNA reads TGCAGCGTTGTAATGGGAGAGACCCAGTACTTC.

V is TRBV4-3 and J is TRBJ2-2, with no clear D. Trimming removed 1 base from V and 2 bases from J, with 5 bases in between. Germline CDR1 and CDR2: LGHNA and YSLEER. The CDR3 has 14 amino acids. The CDR3 DNA is TGCGCCAGCAGCCAAGTTATTAACACCGGGGAGCTGTTTTTT. Protein: CASSQVINTGELFF.